The T cell receptor (beta chain) described here comes from a study of T cell responses to AZD1222 COVID-19 vaccine. Study outcomes and limitations: Repertoires were sampled only after the peak T cell response. Most donors were white British and more were female, and clonal diversity was possibly underestimated. Vaccine-associated CD4 TCRs ranged over spike, dominating at 160-218 and 743-854.

In germline, CDR1 is WNHNN, CDR2 SYGVQD (reference sequence). The ends were cut back, 0 bases at V and 4 bases at J, with 9 bases in the middle. This CDR3 has 14 residues. Repertoires were generated with immunoSEQ multiplex PCR, while TCRdb's copy carries only in-frame clones and drops some. Of some 24,000 clones listed, about 88% are singletons. Concerning this clone: Its matching antigen is unknown.

This clonotype was sampled from an adult who received the AZD1222 COVID-19 vaccine. This sequence joins TRBV10-1 and TRBJ2-5, with D perhaps TRBD2 (5 bases). Sequencing used peripheral blood, obtained 28 days after the second AZD1222 dose. CDR3 loop: CASSESLAGETQYF. As DNA, the CDR3 is TGCGCCAGCAGTGAGTCCCTCGCGGGAGAGACCCAGTACTTC.